The rows below give T cell receptor beta chains drawn from one sample of a study of radiation and T cells in renal cell carcinoma. Only in-frame clones appear in the TCRdb table, and some are missing; sequencing was by immunoSEQ multiplex PCR. In the table there are approximately 150,000 clones, approximately 86% of which are singletons. The material sequenced was blood, taken from a patient whose treatment included radiotherapy and nephrectomy. These receptors all come from a woman aged 45 to 65 with renal cell carcinoma. Each CDR3 is given with its conserved first and last residue. Each record gives: clone size, V gene, J gene, D gene, CDR3 DNA, CDR3 protein. D genes are given only for firm matches. Rows may omit the clone size; those that give it use once, few, many or a size class.

>.|TRBV2|TRBJ2-7|.
TGTGCCAGCAGTGAATTAGTCAACTCCTACGAGCAGTACTTC
CASSELVNSYEQYF
>.|TRBV7-6|TRBJ2-5|.
TGTGCCAGCAGCTCGGACGGTAGGCGGGAGACCCAGTACTTC
CASSSDGRRETQYF
>.|TRBV10-3|TRBJ2-7|.
TGTGCCATCAGTGAGTTGGGTCAGGGGTTCTACGAGCAGTACTTC
CAISELGQGFYEQYF
>.|TRBV5-6|TRBJ2-6|TRBD1
TGTGCCAGCAGCTTGGGGACAGGGACGAGCGGGGCCAACGTCCTGACTTTC
CASSLGTGTSGANVLTF
>.|TRBV19|TRBJ2-1|.
TGTGCCAGTAGTATAGATGAGCTCTACAATGAGCAGTTCTTC
CASSIDELYNEQFF
>.|TRBV19|TRBJ1-2|.
TGTGCCAGTAGTATGATGAACTATGGCTACACCTTC
CASSMMNYGYTF
>.|TRBV11-2|TRBJ1-1|.
TGTGCCAGCAGCTTAGAAGGGGTAACTGAAGCTTTCTTT
CASSLEGVTEAFF
>once|TRBV7-2|TRBJ2-2|TRBD1
TGTGCCAGCTCTGGACAGGCGAAAAACACCGGGGAGCTGTTTTTT
CASSGQAKNTGELFF
>.|TRBV7-9|TRBJ1-5|.
TGTGCCAGCAGCTTAGAGGGCCAGCCCCAGCATTTT
CASSLEGQPQHF
>once|TRBV10-3|TRBJ1-1|TRBD1
TGTGCCATCAGTGGACAGGGGAGCACTGAAGCTTTCTTT
CAISGQGSTEAFF
>.|TRBV7-2|TRBJ2-4|.
TGTGCCAGCAGCTTCCGTGAGCAGGGCAGAAACATTCAGTACTTC
CASSFREQGRNIQYF
>.|TRBV29-1|TRBJ1-1|.
TGCAGCGTTTGGACAGAGAACACTGAAGCTTTCTTT
CSVWTENTEAFF
>.|TRBV21-1|TRBJ2-7|.
TGTGCCAGCAGCTACCGGGACAGGCTCCACGAGCAGTACTTC
CASSYRDRLHEQYF
>.|TRBV9|TRBJ2-1|.
TGTGCCAGCAGCGTAGACGCACACCACCCTACGGGTCAGCAGTTCTTC
CASSVDAHHPTGQQFF
>.|TRBV7-9|TRBJ2-1|TRBD2
TGTGCCAGCAGCCGGACTAGCGGGGGCGCGAACAATGAGCAGTTCTTC
CASSRTSGGANNEQFF
>.|TRBV28|TRBJ2-5|TRBD2
TGTGCCAGCAGTTTCACTAGCGGGCAAGAGACCCAGTACTTC
CASSFTSGQETQYF
>.|TRBV9|TRBJ1-2|TRBD1
TGTGCCAGCAGCGTAGGTACAGGGGGCTCCTATGGCTACACCTTC
CASSVGTGGSYGYTF
>.|TRBV18|TRBJ2-5|.
TGTGCCAGCTCACCACCAACAGAAGAGACCCAGTACTTC
CASSPPTEETQYF
>.|TRBV27|TRBJ1-5|.
TGTGCCAGCAGTTCGATAGCGGACCCGCGGCCCCAGCATTTT
CASSSIADPRPQHF
>.|TRBV5-4|TRBJ2-2|TRBD1
TGTGCCAGCAGCCTCCGGACAGGTCGGAGCGGGGAGCTGTTTTTT
CASSLRTGRSGELFF
>once|TRBV7-2|TRBJ2-6|.
TGTGCCAGCGGGGGGGCCTCTGGGGCCAACGTCCTGACTTTC
CASGGASGANVLTF
>.|TRBV5-6|TRBJ1-2|TRBD1
TGTGCCAGCAGTGACAGGGGCTATGGCTACACCTTC
CASSDRGYGYTF
>.|TRBV9|TRBJ2-1|TRBD2
TGTGCCAGCAGCGGGACTAGCGGGGACTACAATGAGCAGTTCTTC
CASSGTSGDYNEQFF
>.|TRBV19|TRBJ2-1|.
TGTGCCAGTAGTATAGCCCCAAACCTTGAGCAGTTCTTC
CASSIAPNLEQFF
>.|TRBV5-1|TRBJ1-1|.
TGCGCCAGCAGCTTACAGGGATGGGACACTGAAGCTTTCTTT
CASSLQGWDTEAFF
>.|TRBV28|TRBJ2-3|.
TGTGCCAGCCACCGATTCAGGGATACGCAGTATTTT
CASHRFRDTQYF
>.|TRBV9|TRBJ2-2|TRBD2
TGTGCCAGCAGCGTTGGCGCGGGAGTTGACGGGGAGCTGTTTTTT
CASSVGAGVDGELFF
>few|TRBV4-1|TRBJ2-5|TRBD2
TGCGCCAGCAGCCAACCGACTAGCGGACAAGAGACCCAGTACTTC
CASSQPTSGQETQYF
>once|TRBV2|TRBJ1-6|.
TGTGCCAGTCTTACAGGGACCTCACCCCTCCACTTT
CASLTGTSPLHF
>.|TRBV2|TRBJ1-6|.
TGTGCCAGCAGTGAAAACCGTAATTCACCCCTCCACTTT
CASSENRNSPLHF
>.|TRBV19|TRBJ2-5|.
TGTGCCAGTAGTATAGGCCAGGGACGTCGGGAGACCCAGTACTTC
CASSIGQGRRETQYF
>.|TRBV19|TRBJ1-2|TRBD1
TGTGCCAGTAGTTTAGGACAGGGTCTCAATGGCTACACCTTC
CASSLGQGLNGYTF
>.|TRBV6-5|TRBJ1-1|TRBD1
TGTGCCAGCACCAAATCGGGACAGGGGGACACTGAAGCTTTCTTT
CASTKSGQGDTEAFF
>.|TRBV19|TRBJ2-1|TRBD2
TGTGCCAGTAGTCGGGGGAGCGGGGCCTATTACAATGAGCAGTTCTTC
CASSRGSGAYYNEQFF
>.|TRBV11-1|TRBJ2-5|.
TGTGCCAGCAGCGGCCCGGGGCAATGGAAGACCCAGTACTTC
CASSGPGQWKTQYF
>.|TRBV15|TRBJ2-2|.
TGTGCCACCAGCAGGGGGCCGGGGAACCGGGCCGGGGAGCTGTTTTTT
CATSRGPGNRAGELFF
>.|TRBV7-9|TRBJ1-1|.
TGTGCCAGCAGCCAGGACAGAGGGACGGCTTTCTTT
CASSQDRGTAFF
>.|TRBV28|TRBJ1-4|.
TGTGCCAGCAGTAGTAATGAAAAACTGTTTTTT
CASSSNEKLFF
>.|TRBV19|TRBJ2-1|.
TGTGCCAGTAGTAGCTCAATCGATGAGCAGTTCTTC
CASSSSIDEQFF
>.|TRBV5-4|TRBJ2-3|TRBD2
TGTGCCAGCAGCTTGGAGCGGGACCGGGGAGATACGCAGTATTTT
CASSLERDRGDTQYF